These T cell receptor beta chains were read from a single sample in a study of blood T cell repertoires in COVID-19. Repertoires were generated with immunoSEQ multiplex PCR, while TCRdb's copy carries only in-frame clones and drops some. The sample consists of 110,000 or so clones, more than 65% of them appearing once. Sequences were obtained from peripheral blood. All receptors come from a man in his forties or fifties with acute or convalescent COVID-19. Each CDR3 is given with its conserved first and last residue. Fields, in order: D gene, V gene, clone size, J gene, CDR3 DNA, CDR3 protein. The D gene is left open where the match is weak. Clone size is stated in some rows and not others, as once, few, many or a class when expanded.

NA,TRBV6-6,few,TRBJ1-5,TGTGCCAGCAGCTTCTCTGAGCGAGATCAGCCCCAGCATTTT,CASSFSERDQPQHF
TRBD2,TRBV11-3,NA,TRBJ2-1,TGTGCCAGCAGCTTAACTAGCGGGGTCGCCACTGAGCAGTTCTTC,CASSLTSGVATEQFF
NA,TRBV19,once,TRBJ2-2,TGTGCCAGTAGTATCCTGTTCACCCGAGGCACCGGGGAGCTGTTTTTT,CASSILFTRGTGELFF
NA,TRBV15,NA,TRBJ2-4,TGTGCCACCAGCAGAGATCCCGGCAGGCCTCTAGCCAAAAACATTCAGTACTTC,CATSRDPGRPLAKNIQYF
NA,TRBV7-3,NA,TRBJ1-2,TGTGCCAGCAGCACCGCTCAGGGGCTTGGCTACACCTTC,CASSTAQGLGYTF
TRBD1,TRBV13,NA,TRBJ1-1,TGTGCCAGCAGCCAAAGGGGACAGGGGGCTCGGTACACTGAAGCTTTCTTT,CASSQRGQGARYTEAFF
TRBD1,TRBV5-6,NA,TRBJ2-4,TGTGCCAGCAGCTTGAGGACAGGGGGTATAAACATTCAGTACTTC,CASSLRTGGINIQYF
NA,TRBV6-5,NA,TRBJ1-4,TGTGCCAGCAGTTACGACAGTGGGGCGGGGCGGAAAAAACTGTTTTTT,CASSYDSGAGRKKLFF
NA,TRBV4-2,NA,TRBJ1-1,TGTGCCAGCAGCCAAGGACGGGCGGGAAGGGGAACTGAAGCTTTCTTT,CASSQGRAGRGTEAFF
NA,TRBV7-2,few,TRBJ1-1,TGTGCCAGCAGCCCCCGGACAGAGGGCACTGAAGCTTTCTTT,CASSPRTEGTEAFF
NA,TRBV4-2,NA,TRBJ1-4,TGTGCCAGCAGCCAAGTGGAGGGGCCTAATGAAAAACTGTTTTTT,CASSQVEGPNEKLFF
NA,TRBV3-1/TRBV3-2,NA,TRBJ1-1,TGTGCCAGCAGCCGGAGAGAGGGGGTTACTGAAGCTTTCTTT,CASSRREGVTEAFF
TRBD1,TRBV9,NA,TRBJ1-4,TGTGCCAGCAGCGTATCTTTTTTCGGACAGGGGATTCTTGGTAATGAAAAACTGTTTTTT,CASSVSFFGQGILGNEKLFF
TRBD2,TRBV27,NA,TRBJ2-4,TGTGCCAGCAGTTCAATCGGGACTAGCGGGGGGCCTAGGAACATTCAGTACTTC,CASSSIGTSGGPRNIQYF
TRBD1,TRBV3-1/TRBV3-2,once,TRBJ1-5,TGTGCCAGCAGCCCCACAGGGGGCGCGCAGCCCCAGCATTTT,CASSPTGGAQPQHF
NA,TRBV19,NA,TRBJ1-2,TGTGCCAGTAGAGAGGCGGGCTGGGGCTACACCTTC,CASREAGWGYTF
NA,TRBV2,NA,TRBJ2-2,TGTGCCAGCAGTGGCGACAGGAGTAGCACCGGGGAGCTGTTTTTT,CASSGDRSSTGELFF
NA,TRBV5-4,NA,TRBJ2-2,TGTGCCAGCAGCCCACAGGGCACCGGGGAGCTGTTTTTT,CASSPQGTGELFF
NA,TRBV27,NA,TRBJ1-1,TGTGCCAGCAGTTTAGGTGCAGGGTACGTCACTGAAGCTTTCTTT,CASSLGAGYVTEAFF
NA,TRBV5-1,NA,TRBJ2-7,TGCGCCAGCAGCTTGGCACAGGGAACTTACGAGCAGTACTTC,CASSLAQGTYEQYF
NA,TRBV2,NA,TRBJ1-1,TGTGCCAGCAGTGATCGAGGCAGGGGTTTAACTGAAGCTTTCTTT,CASSDRGRGLTEAFF
NA,TRBV6-4,few,TRBJ1-2,TGTGCCAGCAGTGACTCGAGTCTAACAGAAACTGGCTACACCTTC,CASSDSSLTETGYTF
TRBD1,TRBV19,NA,TRBJ1-1,TGTGCCAGTAGTACCACCACTGACAGGGCCCCTGAAGCTTTCTTT,CASSTTTDRAPEAFF
TRBD1,TRBV9,NA,TRBJ2-7,TGTGCCAGCAGCGTTAGAGGGGGCGGCTACGAGCAGTACTTC,CASSVRGGGYEQYF
NA,TRBV9,NA,TRBJ2-7,TGTGCCAGCAGCGTAGCTCCAGGGGAGATCGAGCAGTACTTC,CASSVAPGEIEQYF
NA,TRBV6-5,NA,TRBJ1-6,TGTGCCAGCTGGAGTGGCGGGCGGCCGACCCTCCACTTT,CASWSGGRPTLHF
TRBD1,TRBV27,NA,TRBJ2-7,TGTGCCAGCACGGGACAGGGGAGGATGGCCTCCTACGAGCAGTACTTC,CASTGQGRMASYEQYF
NA,TRBV2,NA,TRBJ1-2,TGTGCCAGCAGTGATCCGAGTCGGGGCTACACCTTC,CASSDPSRGYTF
NA,TRBV5-1,NA,TRBJ1-2,TGCGCCAGCAGCTTGCAGGGGATAGCTAACTATGGCTACACCTTC,CASSLQGIANYGYTF
TRBD1,TRBV9,NA,TRBJ2-7,TGTGCCAGCAGCGCAGGACAGGGGGACTACGAGCAGTACTTC,CASSAGQGDYEQYF
TRBD1,TRBV28,many,TRBJ2-2,TGTGCCAGCAGTCCCGGGCCGGGACAGTCGAACACCGGGGAGCTGTTTTTT,CASSPGPGQSNTGELFF
NA,TRBV28,NA,TRBJ2-5,TGTGCCAGGAAAACGAGGGACAGAGTCGCCGGAGGGGAGACCCAGTACTTC,CARKTRDRVAGGETQYF
TRBD1,TRBV7-2,NA,TRBJ2-3,TGTGCCAGCGGGAGAATCGGGACAGGGGGGAAAGATACGCAGTATTTT,CASGRIGTGGKDTQYF
NA,TRBV28,many,TRBJ1-3,TGTGCCAGCAGTTTGCCGGGGACTGTGGACACCATATATTTT,CASSLPGTVDTIYF
TRBD2,TRBV4-2,NA,TRBJ2-4,TGTGCCAGCAGCCAAGATCTAGCGGGAGGCCCGGCGGTATCTAAAAACATTCAGTACTTC,CASSQDLAGGPAVSKNIQYF
TRBD1,TRBV19,NA,TRBJ1-1,TGTGCCAGTAGACCGGGACAGGGGGCAAACACTGAAGCTTTCTTT,CASRPGQGANTEAFF
NA,TRBV6-6,NA,TRBJ1-4,TGTGCCAGCAGACCTGCGGGCGGAGGTAATGAAAAACTGTTTTTT,CASRPAGGGNEKLFF
NA,TRBV19,NA,TRBJ1-6,TGTGCCAGTACCACAGACGGGAGGGATTCACCCCTCCACTTT,CASTTDGRDSPLHF
NA,TRBV27,NA,TRBJ1-5,TGTGCCAGCACACCCCGTCCAGGGGGCAATCAGCCCCAGCATTTT,CASTPRPGGNQPQHF
NA,TRBV18,NA,TRBJ2-2,TGTGCCAGCTCACCAGGCCCCACCGGGGAGCTGTTTTTT,CASSPGPTGELFF
NA,TRBV28,few,TRBJ1-5,TGTGCCAGCAGTTTATACAGGGATGATCAGCCCCAGCATTTT,CASSLYRDDQPQHF
NA,TRBV5-1,once,TRBJ2-1,TGCGCCAGCAGCTTGGTCAGCGGTTCCTACAATGAGCAGTTCTTC,CASSLVSGSYNEQFF
TRBD1,TRBV6-1,NA,TRBJ1-2,TGTGCCAGCAGTGAACACGGGAACAGGGGCTATGGCTACACCTTC,CASSEHGNRGYGYTF
NA,TRBV12-5,few,TRBJ2-1,TGTGCTAGTGCCTTGAATACGGGTTTCAATGAGCAGTTCTTC,CASALNTGFNEQFF